This T cell receptor beta chain comes out of a study of T cells in Graves' hyperthyroidism and ophthalmopathy. Study-wide background: Blood from the periphery was taken at initial diagnosis, before any treatment.

TCR beta CDR3 sequences were amplified from RNA transcripts. First-round RT-PCR targeting the TCR CDR3 was performed with the HTBI primer set. TCRdb re-analysed the multiplex PCR reads in MiXCR, keeping a single row per CDR3 protein. The repertoire holds nearly 250,000 distinct CDR3 sequences, approximately 23% seen once, with approximately 35% in the top ten. Germline V gene lookup returns CDR1 PRHDT and CDR2 FYEKMQ (reference sequence). J was trimmed by 5 bases and V by 4 bases; bases with no gene match: 7. The CDR3 has 14 residues. The sample holds many counts of this clonotype. This chain links TRBV13 with TRBJ2-5; TRBD1 aligns across 7 bases. Sequences were obtained from blood. The origin of this receptor is a woman between 40 and 50 years old with Graves' ophthalmopathy. Written as DNA, the CDR3 is TGTGCCAGCAGCTCAAGGACAGGCGCCGAGACCCAGTACTTC. This translates into CASSSRTGAETQYF.